Listed here is a single T cell receptor (beta chain). Per germline, CDR1 MRHNA and CDR2 SNTAGT. V was cut by 6 bases and J by 1 base, with 8 bases left in between. The CDR3 sequence is 13 residues long. This sample is part of a study of Ad26.COV2.S vaccination and SARS-CoV-2 variants. The overall study: COV1001, an Ad26.COV2.S trial, supplied this vaccine-arm donor.

The table came from immunoSEQ multiplex PCR; TCRdb's copy has only in-frame clones and leaves some out. The sample lists more than 300,000 clones, roughly 86% occurring once. Treatment specified: approximately 18 received Ad26.COV2.S at low or high dose, single or two shots; about 5 received placebo; per-sample allocation not given. Samples came from day 63 after the first vaccine or placebo injection. Immunization relied on an Ad26 vector, which expressed Wuhan-strain SARS-CoV-2 spike. The clonotype was recovered from a person aged 18-65 years who received the Ad26.COV2.S COVID-19 vaccine or a placebo. The rearrangement joins TRBV6-4 to TRBJ2-3, with unresolved D. Sequenced material: peripheral blood, taken in a trial of Ad26.COV2.S vaccine versus placebo. The CDR3 coding sequence is TGTGCCAGCAGCTCTCAGGGCACAGATACGCAGTATTTT. It is translated as CASSSQGTDTQYF.